This entry lists 17 T cell receptor beta chains sequenced from one sample in a study of shared clonotypes between healthy human individuals. Profiling relied on immunoSEQ multiplex PCR, and the TCRdb table lists in-frame clones only, not all of them. Of 2 million to 2.5 million clones in the sample, 85% to 95% were seen once. Source material: naive CD4+ T cells from PBMCs. Subset specified: CD45RA+ positively selected. The source of these receptors is a man between 18 and 29 years old in good health. Some clones in this sample may be carry-over from other donors' samples.

This clone was recorded only once. The chain combines TRBV6-6 with TRBJ2-1, with D unresolved. Germline loops: CDR1 MNHNY, CDR2 SVGAGI (reference sequence). The CDR3 covers 13 residues. V dropped 10 bases and J dropped 5 bases, with 15 bases sitting between them. The CDR3 is CAIAKDQNNEQFF. The CDR3 DNA reads TGTGCCATCGCGAAGGACCAGAACAATGAGCAGTTCTTC.

The V call is TRBV7-8, the J call TRBJ1-2, with D perhaps matching TRBD1 (6 bases). V was trimmed by 4 bases and J by 6 bases, leaving 21 bases between them. Germline CDR1 reads SGHVS; CDR2 reads FQNEAQ. The CDR3 is 16 residues long. The CDR3 sequence: CASSSPKAGGHHGYTF. The CDR3 coding sequence is TGTGCCAGCAGCTCACCGAAGGCGGGGGGCCATCATGGCTACACCTTC. The variable domain in full, completed from reference TRBV7-8 and TRBJ1-2, reads GAGVSQSPRYKVAKRGQDVALRCDPISGHVSLFWYQQALGQGPEFLTYFQNEAQLDKSGLPSDRFFAERPEGSVSTLKIQRTQQEDSAVYLCASSSPKAGGHHGYTFGSGTRLTVV.

The rearrangement links TRBV29-1 to TRBJ2-7, with unresolved D. The germline V gene has CDR1 SQVTM and CDR2 ANQGSEA. The CDR3 has 13 residues. V lost 4 bases and J lost 2, with 12 bases in between. CDR3 in DNA: TGCAGCGTTGGTGGGTTACTCACCTACGAGCAGTACTTC. It yields the protein CSVGGLLTYEQYF.

Concerning this clone: The same CDR3 is also encoded by other DNA sequences in this sample. The chain has TRBV5-1 and TRBJ2-1; D call uncertain. This CDR3 is 11 amino acids long. CDR1 is SGHRS and CDR2 is YFSETQ in the germline V gene. V was trimmed by 2 bases and J by 4 bases, leaving 1 base between them. CDR3 DNA: TGCGCCAGCAGCTTATACAATGAGCAGTTCTTC. Translation gives CASSLYNEQFF.

V usage is TRBV30 and J usage is TRBJ2-1; 9 nucleotides align to TRBD2. V trimming: 5 bases; J trimming: 3 bases; junction bases outside the gene matches: 11. CDR1 is GTSNPN and CDR2 is SVGIG in the germline V gene (reference sequence). There are 16 residues in the CDR3. CDR3 DNA: TGTGCCTGGGACCCCGGGACTAGCTCCTTCTACAATGAGCAGTTCTTC. Protein sequence: CAWDPGTSSFYNEQFF. Complete variable domain (other parts from reference TRBV30 and TRBJ2-1): SQTIHQWPATLVQPVGSPLSLECTVEGTSNPNLYWYRQAAGRGLQLLFYSVGIGQISSEVPQNLSASRPQDRQFILSSKKLLLSDSGFYLCAWDPGTSSFYNEQFFGPGTRLTVL.

This chain connects TRBV18 to TRBJ2-2; D is undetermined. V lost 0 bases to trimming and J lost 8 bases, with 10 bases between them. Germline lookup yields CDR1 KGHSH and CDR2 LQKENI. This CDR3 spans 14 amino acids. This CDR3 is CASSPPVPGGELFF. CDR3 in DNA: TGTGCCAGCTCACCACCGGTCCCAGGAGGGGAGCTGTTTTTT.

This CDR3 reads CAWSRGRITEAFF. Written as DNA, the CDR3 is TGTGCCTGGAGTCGCGGGAGGATCACTGAAGCTTTCTTT. The chain joins TRBV30 to TRBJ1-1; no clear D. CDR3 size: 13 residues. Trimming left V 2 bases short and J 4 bases short, with 11 bases between. Germline V gives CDR1 GTSNPN, CDR2 SVGIG (reference sequence).

The rearrangement joins TRBV9 to TRBJ2-3, with D unclear. CDR3 size: 17 residues. Germline assignment: CDR1 SGDLS and CDR2 YYNGEE. Trimming stripped 0 bases from V and 2 bases from J, with 16 bases between. The CDR3 sequence is CASSVGVSPNPTDTQYF. CDR3 in DNA: TGTGCCAGCAGCGTAGGGGTCTCCCCGAACCCCACAGATACGCAGTATTTT.

DNA for the CDR3: TGCGCCAGCACGGGACTAGCGGGTAGCTCCTACAATGAGCAGTTCTTC. It yields the protein CASTGLAGSSYNEQFF. The chain carries TRBV10-2 and TRBJ2-1; 12 nucleotides agree with TRBD2. Per the germline V gene, CDR1 is WSHSY and CDR2 is SAAADI. This CDR3 is built from 16 residues. Trimming cost V 7 bases and J 0 bases; bases outside gene matches: 4.

The rearrangement links TRBV30 to TRBJ2-7, with D possibly being TRBD2 (5 bases). Germline V lookup: CDR1 GTSNPN, CDR2 SVGIG (reference sequence). The V gene lost 0 bases and the J gene lost 3 bases, with 15 bases spanning the gap. The CDR3 contains 15 residues. The CDR3 region has the DNA TGTGCCTGGAGTGTGGGAGTGCAACCTAACTACGAGCAGTACTTC. It specifies CAWSVGVQPNYEQYF.

The rearrangement joins TRBV11-2 to TRBJ2-7, with D hard to call. Germline V gives CDR1 SGHAT, CDR2 FQNNGV. The CDR3 sequence is 14 residues long. The V and J ends lost 0 bases and 0 bases respectively, with 6 bases between them. CDR3 residues: CASSLESNSYEQYF. CDR3 DNA: TGTGCCAGCAGCTTAGAGTCCAACTCCTACGAGCAGTACTTC. Combining the CDR3 with reference TRBV11-2 and TRBJ2-7 gives the whole variable domain EAGVAQSPRYKIIEKRQSVAFWCNPISGHATLYWYQQILGQGPKLLIQFQNNGVVDDSQLPKDRFSAERLKGVDSTLKIQPAKLEDSAVYLCASSLESNSYEQYFGPGTRLTVT.

Comments on this clone: Other DNA sequences in the sample encode the same CDR3. The gene calls are TRBV15 and TRBJ2-3; D is uncertain. The V gene's germline CDR1 is LNHNV and CDR2 YYDKDF (reference sequence). This CDR3 contains 14 residues. The ends were cut back, 0 bases at V and 4 bases at J, with 8 bases in the middle. CDR3 coding DNA: TGTGCCACCAGCAGAGATCTGCCCCCAGATACGCAGTATTTT. It encodes CATSRDLPPDTQYF.

The chain is built from TRBV21-1 and TRBJ1-4. TRBV21-1 is described as a pseudogene. This CDR3 is 18 amino acids long. CDR3 region: CASSIRRKKTSTNEKLFF. Written as DNA, the CDR3 is TGTGCCAGCAGCATCAGGAGGAAGAAAACCTCAACTAATGAAAAACTGTTTTTT.

This chain uses TRBV7-9 with TRBJ1-2; 7 bases align to TRBD1. J was trimmed by 8 bases and V by 5 bases; bases with no gene match: 8. Germline loops: CDR1 SEHNR, CDR2 FQNEAQ (reference sequence). The CDR3 covers 13 residues. This chain's CDR3 is CASSPRTGSGYTF. The CDR3 DNA sequence: TGTGCCAGCAGCCCCCGGACAGGTTCCGGCTACACCTTC.

V gene TRBV6-5 combines with J gene TRBJ2-1; D perhaps matches TRBD2 (6 bases). The germline CDR1 and CDR2 sequences are MNHEY and SVGAGI. Deletions cut 5 bases from V and 0 bases from J, with 11 bases between. CDR3 length: 15 residues. The CDR3 DNA reads TGTGCCAGCAGTGGCGGGACCGTCTCCTACAATGAGCAGTTCTTC. It specifies CASSGGTVSYNEQFF.

This clone was recorded a few times. This sequence joins TRBV19 and TRBJ1-1; no firm D call. Germline assignment: CDR1 LNHDA and CDR2 SQIVND (reference sequence). The CDR3 runs to 14 residues. Trimming left V 6 bases short and J 4 bases short, with 15 bases between. CDR3: CASSSRGGLTEAFF. For the CDR3, the DNA is TGTGCCAGTAGCTCCCGGGGAGGCCTCACTGAAGCTTTCTTT.

The chain is built from TRBV4-1 and TRBJ1-4; D might be TRBD1 (5 bases). The CDR3 is 16 residues long. With 6 bases removed from V and 0 bases from J, the gap between germline ends came to 14 bases. Germline values: CDR1 MGHRA, CDR2 YSYEKL. The CDR3 loop is CASRPTLTATNEKLFF. CDR3 in DNA: TGCGCCAGCAGACCCACCCTGACAGCAACTAATGAAAAACTGTTTTTT.